This entry concerns a single T cell receptor (beta chain). The antigen is unknown. Extracted RNA was reverse transcribed into cDNA, the sequencing template. This table comes from immunoSEQ multiplex PCR, and its TCRdb copy is limited to in-frame clones, with some not included. The sample yields approximately 150,000 clones, about 54% seen once. This sample's treatment: oral pan-JAK inhibitor, 5-10 mg twice daily. Collected material from alopecia areata patients comprised lesional scalp punch biopsies and peripheral blood. From PBMCs, CD4+ and CD8+ T cells were sorted. The data belong to a study of CD8+ T cells in alopecia areata. General study results and limits: The study found that many expanded lesional clones persisted in scalp and blood during tofacitinib. Lesional scalp, especially alopecia totalis/universalis, showed higher clonality than normal scalp.

Germline V gene data show CDR1 as SGHTA and CDR2 as FQGNSA. The length of the CDR3 is 15 residues. V lost 3 bases, J lost 4 bases, and 8 bases stayed unmatched. The sequence was collected from a human donor with alopecia areata. This sequence joins TRBV7-2 and TRBJ2-5, with TRBD2 identical over 7 bases. Sequenced here: CD4+ T cells sorted from blood, sampled between weeks 55 and 65, from a patient treated with tofacitinib. CDR3 nucleotide sequence: TGTGCCAGCAGCTTGGGAGGGGATAGGGCAGAGACCCAGTACTTC. It specifies CASSLGGDRAETQYF. The full variable domain, completed using reference TRBV7-2 and TRBJ2-5, is GAGVSQSPSNKVTEKGKDVELRCDPISGHTALYWYRQSLGQGLEFLIYFQGNSAPDKSGLPSDRFSAERTGGSVSTLTIQRTQQEDSAVYLCASSLGGDRAETQYFGPGTRLLVL.